These 19 T cell receptor beta chains were all obtained from the same sample, sequenced in a study of T cell responses to AZD1222 COVID-19 vaccine. Repertoires were generated with immunoSEQ multiplex PCR, while TCRdb's copy carries only in-frame clones and drops some. Of roughly 130,000 clones listed, about nine tenths are singletons. Sequenced material: peripheral blood, taken 28 days after the second AZD1222 dose. Receptors originate from an adult who received the AZD1222 COVID-19 vaccine.

J is TRBJ2-3 and V is TRBV6-5; D not resolved. CDR3 length: 12 residues. The V gene's germline CDR1 is MNHEY and CDR2 SVGAGI. V lost 3 bases and J lost 5, with 6 bases in between. The CDR3 DNA reads TGTGCCAGCAGTTATTACCAAGATACGCAGTATTTT. Amino acids: CASSYYQDTQYF.

The sample holds a few counts of this clone. Other DNA sequences in the same sample also yield this CDR3. The chain uses TRBV12-3 or TRBV12-4 and TRBJ1-5, with a possible D match to TRBD1 (5 bases). V gave up 3 bases and J gave up 4 bases, with 7 bases separating them. This CDR3 has 13 amino acids. The CDR3 here is CASSFGANQPQHF. CDR3 DNA sequence: TGTGCCAGCAGTTTCGGGGCGAATCAGCCCCAGCATTTT.

The V gene is TRBV4-3, the J gene TRBJ1-4; D is unclear. Germline loops: CDR1 LGHNA, CDR2 YSLEER. The CDR3 is 17 residues long. Trimming stripped 1 base from V and 0 bases from J, with 12 bases between. DNA of the CDR3: TGCGCCAGCAGCCAAGGATTTACGCGAGCAACTAATGAAAAACTGTTTTTT. Protein: CASSQGFTRATNEKLFF.

The rearrangement joins TRBV30 to TRBJ1-5, with D maybe TRBD1 (6 bases). The CDR3 length is 13 residues. Per the germline V gene, CDR1 is GTSNPN and CDR2 is SVGIG (reference sequence). The V gene lost 4 bases and the J gene lost 6 bases, with 13 bases spanning the gap. Here the CDR3 reads CAWKGGRGQPQHF. The CDR3 coding sequence is TGTGCCTGGAAAGGGGGAAGGGGTCAGCCCCAGCATTTT.

J is TRBJ2-5 and V is TRBV15, with no clear D. V lost 0 bases and J 5 bases, leaving 10 bases between the germline ends. The CDR3 covers 14 residues. CDR1 LNHNV and CDR2 YYDKDF come from the germline V gene (reference sequence). The chain's CDR3 is CATSRDQRPETQYF. CDR3 DNA: TGTGCCACCAGCAGAGATCAACGACCCGAGACCCAGTACTTC. Full variable domain (rest looked up from reference TRBV15 and TRBJ2-5): DAMVIQNPRYQVTQFGKPVTLSCSQTLNHNVMYWYQQKSSQAPKLLFHYYDKDFNNEADTPDNFQSRRPNTSFCFLDIRSPGLGDTAMYLCATSRDQRPETQYFGPGTRLLVL.

V usage is TRBV30 and J usage is TRBJ2-7, with D unresolved. Germline CDR1 reads GTSNPN; CDR2 reads SVGIG (reference sequence). The CDR3 is made up of 13 amino acids. Trimming took off 0 bases at V and 4 bases at J, with 10 bases between the two ends. The CDR3 here is CAWSVQSLYEQYF. For the CDR3, the DNA is TGTGCCTGGAGTGTACAGTCTCTGTACGAGCAGTACTTC.

This chain links TRBV27 with TRBJ2-3, with 9 bases fitting TRBD2. Germline V gene data show CDR1 as MNHEY and CDR2 as SMNVEV (reference sequence). Losses at the gene ends were 4 bases for V and 5 bases for J; bases not matched to a gene: 7. CDR3 size: 15 residues. As DNA, the CDR3 is TGTGCCAGCAGTTATAAGCGGGGGGCTGGAGATACGCAGTATTTT. It is translated as CASSYKRGAGDTQYF.

The rearrangement links TRBV19 to TRBJ2-5; 9 bases line up with TRBD1. Trimming removed 5 bases from V and 5 bases from J; junction bases left unmatched: 9. Germline V gives CDR1 LNHDA, CDR2 SQIVND (reference sequence). The CDR3 is made up of 15 amino acids. In DNA form, the CDR3 reads TGTGCCAGTAGTTTCCGGACAGGGGTTGAGGAGACCCAGTACTTC. Translation gives CASSFRTGVEETQYF. The whole variable domain, filled in from reference TRBV19 and TRBJ2-5, reads DGGITQSPKYLFRKEGQNVTLSCEQNLNHDAMYWYRQDPGQGLRLIYYSQIVNDFQKGDIAEGYSVSREKKESFPLTVTSAQKNPTAFYLCASSFRTGVEETQYFGPGTRLLVL.

As to this clone: The sample has other DNA sequences that encode this CDR3 too. This rearrangement joins TRBV19 to TRBJ2-7; maybe TRBD1 (5 bases). This CDR3 region has 13 residues. The V end lost 3 bases, the J end lost 0 bases, and 6 bases lay between the germline ends. Germline lookup yields CDR1 LNHDA and CDR2 SQIVND (reference sequence). The CDR3 protein is CASSIRDSYEQYF. The DNA for the CDR3 is TGTGCCAGTAGTATCAGGGACTCCTACGAGCAGTACTTC.

The V call is TRBV28, the J call TRBJ2-6; D gene ambiguous. This CDR3 is 13 amino acids long. V was cut by 7 bases and J by 5 bases, with 9 bases left in between. Germline CDR1 MDHEN, CDR2 SYDVKM. The CDR3 DNA follows: TGTGCCAGCACCCCATATCGGGCCAACGTCCTGACTTTC. It specifies CASTPYRANVLTF. Full variable domain (remainder filled in from reference TRBV28 and TRBJ2-6): DVKVTQSSRYLVKRTGEKVFLECVQDMDHENMFWYRQDPGLGLRLIYFSYDVKMKEKGDIPEGYSVSREKKERFSLILESASTNQTSMYLCASTPYRANVLTFGAGSRLTVL.

A few counts support this clone. In DNA form, the CDR3 reads TGTGCCAGCAGCCAAGATCGAGGGACACAACCCTACGAGCAGTACTTC. It yields the protein CASSQDRGTQPYEQYF. The gene calls are TRBV4-2 and TRBJ2-7, with D perhaps matching TRBD1 (6 bases). The V end was cut by 0 bases, the J end by 2 bases, with 14 bases between. CDR1 LGHNA and CDR2 YNFKEQ come from the germline V gene. This CDR3 is built from 16 residues.

CDR3 amino acids: CASSTQGNSPLHF. The CDR3 nucleotides read TGTGCCAGCAGCACCCAAGGAAATTCACCCCTCCACTTT. The J gene is TRBJ1-6, the V gene TRBV9; D ambiguous. This CDR3 region has 13 residues. From germline, CDR1 is SGDLS and CDR2 YYNGEE. The V end was cut by 4 bases, the J end by 7 bases, with 9 bases between.

The CDR3 is CASSITLTGGYQPQHF. Written as DNA, the CDR3 is TGTGCCAGTAGTATAACCCTGACAGGGGGGTATCAGCCCCAGCATTTT. The V call is TRBV19, the J call TRBJ1-5; TRBD1 aligns across 9 bases. With 2 bases clipped from V and 5 bases from J, the junction kept 7 bases outside the gene matches. From germline, CDR1 is LNHDA and CDR2 SQIVND (reference sequence). This CDR3 has 16 amino acids.

The chain couples TRBV7-2 to TRBJ2-3, with TRBD2 matching over 9 bases. CDR1 is SGHTA, CDR2 FQGNSA, per germline. V lost 2 bases, J lost 3 bases, and 6 bases stayed unmatched. The CDR3 sequence is 16 residues long. The CDR3 DNA reads TGTGCCAGCAGCTTAAGGCTGGGACTAGCAACAGATACGCAGTATTTT. This gives the protein CASSLRLGLATDTQYF. Combining the CDR3 with reference TRBV7-2 and TRBJ2-3 gives the whole variable domain GAGVSQSPSNKVTEKGKDVELRCDPISGHTALYWYRQSLGQGLEFLIYFQGNSAPDKSGLPSDRFSAERTGGSVSTLTIQRTQQEDSAVYLCASSLRLGLATDTQYFGPGTRLTVL.

The chain combines TRBV4-2 with TRBJ2-1, with D possibly being TRBD2 (5 bases). The CDR3 contains 16 residues. Germline V gene sequence: CDR1 LGHNA, CDR2 YNFKEQ. Trimming removed 0 bases from V and 4 bases from J, with 13 bases in between. The CDR3 is CASSQELLAPYNEQFF. The CDR3 nucleotides read TGTGCCAGCAGCCAAGAACTCCTAGCCCCATACAATGAGCAGTTCTTC.

The rearrangement uses TRBV5-5 and TRBJ2-1; tentatively, D is TRBD1 (6 bases). Looked up from germline, CDR1 is SGHKS and CDR2 is YYEKEE (reference sequence). This CDR3 region has 15 residues. V lost 2 bases and J 5 bases, leaving 14 bases between the germline ends. Written as DNA, the CDR3 is TGTGCCAGCAGCTTATCCCCACAGGGCAACAATGAGCAGTTCTTC. This sequence encodes CASSLSPQGNNEQFF.

The chain uses TRBV7-2 and TRBJ1-1; D not resolved. CDR3 size: 15 residues. Trimming removed 7 bases at V and 0 bases at J, with 15 bases between. Germline CDR1 and CDR2: SGHTA and FQGNSA. For the CDR3, the DNA is TGTGCCAGCACCGCTGCCCGAGTCATGAACACTGAAGCTTTCTTT. It translates to CASTAARVMNTEAFF.

This chain links TRBV9 with TRBJ2-1, with 8 bases fitting TRBD2. Germline loops: CDR1 SGDLS, CDR2 YYNGEE. V shed 0 bases and J 2 bases; nucleotides not matched to a gene: 10. CDR3 length equals 18 residues. Written as DNA, the CDR3 is TGTGCCAGCAGCGTAGTTGGTAGCGGGGCTACAACCTACAATGAGCAGTTCTTC. Its protein is CASSVVGSGATTYNEQFF.

This clone was observed a single time. The chain carries TRBV4-2 and TRBJ2-3, with TRBD2 identical over 7 bases. After removal of 3 bases from V and 4 bases from J, the junction contained 4 bases not matched to a gene. The CDR3 runs to 14 residues. The germline V gene has CDR1 LGHNA and CDR2 YNFKEQ. The CDR3 here is CASSQWTSSDTQYF. CDR3 nucleotide sequence: TGTGCCAGCAGCCAGTGGACTAGTTCAGATACGCAGTATTTT.